One and the same sample provided the 20 T cell receptor beta chains below, sequenced in a study of beta chain features in type 1 diabetes. The sequenced template was cDNA made from the entire isolated RNA. Only in-frame clones appear in the TCRdb table, and some are missing; sequencing was by immunoSEQ multiplex PCR. The sample has 300,000 or so clones, roughly 8.8% seen once. For these receptors, no antigen is known. Study-level findings and limits: All four CD4+ subsets of Type 1 diabetes patients contained TCRB CDR3s that were moderately but significantly shorter.

Sequences were obtained from central memory CD4+ T cells from blood. These receptors came from a young man with type 1 diabetes.

The chain carries TRBV2 and TRBJ1-6; D may be TRBD1 (6 bases). Trimming shortened V by 5 bases and J by 0 bases, and 14 bases separated the two germline ends. Germline V lookup: CDR1 SNHLY, CDR2 FYNNEI. CDR3 size: 17 residues. The CDR3 bases are TGTGCCAGCAGTCCTGACAGGAAAAGCTCCTATAATTCACCCCTCCACTTT. Protein sequence: CASSPDRKSSYNSPLHF.

This chain connects TRBV6-1 to TRBJ2-2; D unresolved. Germline V gives CDR1 MNHNS, CDR2 SASEGT. V lost 1 base, J lost 2 bases, and 11 bases lay in between. The CDR3 has 16 residues. The CDR3 reads CASSEVFGRNTGELFF. The CDR3 DNA sequence: TGTGCCAGCAGTGAAGTGTTTGGCAGAAACACCGGGGAGCTGTTTTTT.

This clone was observed a few times. The chain recombines TRBV2 with TRBJ2-2; D unclear. Germline CDR1 is SNHLY and CDR2 is FYNNEI. Trimming removed 4 bases from V and 3 bases from J, with 3 bases in between. The length of the CDR3 is 12 residues. CDR3 region: CASSVDTGELFF. DNA of the CDR3: TGTGCCAGCAGTGTAGACACCGGGGAGCTGTTTTTT.

This clone has ten or more counts. The J gene is TRBJ2-5, the V gene TRBV7-2, with D perhaps matching TRBD1 (5 bases). There are 12 residues in the CDR3. Germline lookup yields CDR1 SGHTA and CDR2 FQGNSA. V dropped 1 base and J dropped 7 bases, with 7 bases sitting between them. The CDR3 nucleotides are TGTGCCAGCAGCTTAGAGGGGCGGACCCAGTACTTC. Its translation is CASSLEGRTQYF.

V is TRBV5-6 and J is TRBJ2-3, with D perhaps TRBD1 (5 bases). V was clipped by 4 bases and J by 0 bases, with 12 bases between them. The CDR3 extends over 15 amino acids. Germline assignment: CDR1 SGHDT and CDR2 YYEEEE. The CDR3 region has the DNA TGTGCCAGCAGCGAAACAGGTTCTAGCACAGATACGCAGTATTTT. Translated: CASSETGSSTDTQYF.

Ten or more counts support this clone. This rearrangement joins TRBV7-9 to TRBJ2-2; no clear D gene. The CDR3 runs 14 residues. Germline CDR1 SEHNR, CDR2 FQNEAQ (reference sequence). Trimming took off 3 bases at V and 1 base at J, with 6 bases between the two ends. Here the CDR3 DNA reads TGTGCCAGCAGCTTGGCAGGGAACACCGGGGAGCTGTTTTTT. Its protein is CASSLAGNTGELFF.

The chain employs TRBV5-6 and TRBJ2-3; tentatively, D is TRBD1 (5 bases). Trimming left V 5 bases short and J 4 bases short, with 17 bases between. Germline V CDR1 and CDR2: SGHDT, YYEEEE. The CDR3 contains 15 residues. The CDR3 loop is CASRFGRGGPDTQYF. The CDR3 coding sequence is TGTGCCAGCAGGTTCGGAAGGGGTGGGCCAGATACGCAGTATTTT.

This sequence joins TRBV19 and TRBJ2-7; D is uncertain. The CDR3 covers 15 residues. V was pared by 5 bases and J by 4 bases, with 18 bases between. CDR1 and CDR2 from the germline V gene are LNHDA and SQIVND (reference sequence). The CDR3 DNA sequence: TGTGCCAGTAGTGTGGACGGCCTACGTGGATACGAGCAGTACTTC. This codes for CASSVDGLRGYEQYF.

This clone has only a few counts. V gene TRBV7-9 combines with J gene TRBJ1-6; possible D gene TRBD1, 6 bases. This CDR3 region has 15 residues. Germline CDR1 and CDR2: SEHNR and FQNEAQ (reference sequence). Trimming cost V 1 base and J 9 bases, with 13 bases left between them. The CDR3 nucleotides read TGTGCCAGCAGCTTAGGTCAGGGGCCCGGTTCACCCCTCCACTTT. This encodes CASSLGQGPGSPLHF.

The sample holds a few counts of this clone. The V gene is TRBV29-1, the J gene TRBJ1-1; D is uncertain. V gave up 4 bases and J gave up 1 base, with 4 bases separating them. Germline-derived CDR1 and CDR2 are SQVTM and ANQGSEA. The CDR3 runs to 11 residues. This CDR3 reads CSVGQNTEAFF. The CDR3 bases are TGCAGCGTTGGGCAGAACACTGAAGCTTTCTTT.

The genes are TRBV7-2 and TRBJ1-4; D gene ambiguous. The CDR3 spans 12 residues. Per the germline V gene, CDR1 is SGHTA and CDR2 is FQGNSA. V was clipped by 9 bases and J by 5 bases, with 10 bases between them. The CDR3 sequence is CASQRRNEKLFF. CDR3 bases: TGTGCCAGTCAACGGAGAAATGAAAAACTGTTTTTT.

This clone appeared many times. The rearrangement links TRBV28 to TRBJ1-5; D is unclear. The germline V and J ends were trimmed by 2 bases and 0 bases, with 14 bases remaining between them. CDR3 length equals 17 residues. From germline, CDR1 is MDHEN and CDR2 SYDVKM. The chain's CDR3 is CASSLGKTDYSNQPQHF. The CDR3, as DNA: TGTGCCAGCAGTTTAGGCAAGACGGATTATAGCAATCAGCCCCAGCATTTT.

This clone was detected many times. The V call is TRBV14, the J call TRBJ2-7; 7 nucleotides align to TRBD1. V shed 8 bases and J 6 bases; nucleotides not matched to a gene: 13. Germline-derived CDR1 and CDR2 are SGHDN and FVKESK. The CDR3 spans 14 residues. CDR3 amino acids: CASDTGAGRGEQYF. The CDR3 bases are TGTGCCAGCGATACAGGGGCTGGTAGAGGCGAGCAGTACTTC.

This clone was observed a few times. The chain is built from TRBV7-2 and TRBJ2-3; no clear D. This CDR3 has 13 amino acids. Per germline, CDR1 SGHTA and CDR2 FQGNSA. The V and J ends lost 3 bases and 6 bases respectively, with 10 bases between them. CDR3 in DNA: TGTGCCAGCAGCTTTGTCCAAGGGGATACGCAGTATTTT. Encoded protein: CASSFVQGDTQYF. Drawing the rest from reference TRBV7-2 and TRBJ2-3, the complete variable domain is GAGVSQSPSNKVTEKGKDVELRCDPISGHTALYWYRQSLGQGLEFLIYFQGNSAPDKSGLPSDRFSAERTGGSVSTLTIQRTQQEDSAVYLCASSFVQGDTQYFGPGTRLTVL.

This clone was detected ten times or more. The chain has TRBV2 and TRBJ2-4; D not resolved. This CDR3 contains 14 residues. Germline V gene lookup returns CDR1 SNHLY and CDR2 FYNNEI. V lost 3 bases and J 2 bases, leaving 8 bases between the germline ends. CDR3 residues: CASSDEITKNIQYF. The DNA of the CDR3 is TGTGCCAGCAGTGATGAGATCACCAAAAACATTCAGTACTTC.

This clone was detected only a few times. The chain couples TRBV11-2 to TRBJ1-6, with TRBD1 matching 9 bases. The CDR3 contains 17 residues. The V and J ends lost 4 bases and 8 bases, in that order; junction bases with no gene match: 12. Germline V gene data show CDR1 as SGHAT and CDR2 as FQNNGV. Here the CDR3 DNA reads TGTGCCAGCAGCTGGTTAGGGACAGGGTATTCCCATTCACCCCTCCACTTT. Encoded protein: CASSWLGTGYSHSPLHF.

The table lists this clone with a few counts. The V gene is TRBV6-1, the J gene TRBJ2-5, with 8 bases aligning to TRBD1. V lost 6 bases to trimming and J lost 6 bases; unmatched junction nucleotides: 12. Germline CDR1 reads MNHNS; CDR2 reads SASEGT. The CDR3 loop spans 15 amino acids. CDR3 region: CASSLEGQGLQTQYF. The CDR3 DNA is TGTGCCAGCAGCCTTGAAGGACAGGGCCTTCAGACCCAGTACTTC.

This clone came up a few times. The chain couples TRBV6-5 to TRBJ2-7; a possible D gene is TRBD1 (5 bases). Trimming stripped 6 bases from V and 7 bases from J, with 16 bases between. This CDR3 is 13 amino acids long. Germline V gene sequence: CDR1 MNHEY, CDR2 SVGAGI. The CDR3 reads CASRIMADTEQYF. The CDR3 region has the DNA TGTGCCAGCAGGATCATGGCGGACACAGAGCAGTACTTC.

This clone was detected a few times. This chain joins TRBV9 and TRBJ1-6; 8 bases align to TRBD1. The V gene's germline CDR1 is SGDLS and CDR2 YYNGEE. This CDR3 contains 15 residues. Losses at the gene ends were 4 bases for V and 10 bases for J; bases not matched to a gene: 10. The CDR3 region is CASSTPGQGTSPLHF. CDR3 nucleotides: TGTGCCAGCAGCACCCCCGGACAGGGCACCTCACCCCTCCACTTT.

This clone occurred a few times. The V call is TRBV6-5, the J call TRBJ1-5, with D perhaps TRBD1 (6 bases). The CDR3 has 13 amino acids. Between the trimmed V and J ends, which lost 5 bases and 3 bases, there was a span of 8 bases. The germline CDR1 and CDR2 sequences are MNHEY and SVGAGI. The CDR3 sequence: CASSGQLNQPQHF. The CDR3 bases are TGTGCCAGCAGTGGACAGCTCAATCAGCCCCAGCATTTT.